These T cell receptor beta chains were read from a single sample in a study of blood T cell repertoires in COVID-19. Generated by immunoSEQ multiplex PCR, the TCRdb table keeps only in-frame clones and is missing some. The repertoire holds approximately 250,000 clones, with about 90% as singletons. The material sequenced was PBMCs or T cells enriched from blood (not recorded which). The receptors here all came from a woman between 40 and 55 years old who had been exposed to COVID-19. The CDR3 runs from the conserved cysteine through the conserved F or W. A D gene is named only where the DNA matches it firmly. Clone size is stated in some rows and not others, as once, few, many or a class when expanded.

v_gene,abundance,d_gene,j_gene,CDR3nt,CDR3aa
TRBV30,NA,NA,TRBJ1-5,TGTGCCTGGAGGGAAGACACCTATCAGCCCCAGCATTTT,CAWREDTYQPQHF
TRBV12-5,NA,NA,TRBJ2-7,TGTGCTAGTGGTTTGAACGGGTTTATCTATTTC,CASGLNGFIYF
TRBV10-3,NA,NA,TRBJ1-2,TGTGCCGCGGGGTCGGGCGCTAACTATGGCTACACCTTC,CAAGSGANYGYTF
TRBV11-2,NA,NA,TRBJ2-5,TGTGCCAGCAGCTTAGAATACAGGGAGGAGACCCAGTACTTC,CASSLEYREETQYF
TRBV5-1,NA,NA,TRBJ1-1,TGCGCCAGCAGGTTATCGGGCCGGGGGACGGTTACTGAAGCTTTCTTT,CASRLSGRGTVTEAFF
TRBV13,NA,TRBD1,TRBJ1-4,TGTGCCAGCAGCCGACAGGGGAAACTGTTTTTT,CASSRQGKLFF
TRBV28,NA,TRBD1,TRBJ1-6,TGTGCCAGCAGTTCCGGACAGGGTATAATTTCCTATAATTCACCCCTCCACTTT,CASSSGQGIISYNSPLHF
TRBV7-2,NA,TRBD2,TRBJ2-7,TGTGCCAGCAGCTTAGCGCTATTCGGGGGGACCCACTACGAGCAGTACTTC,CASSLALFGGTHYEQYF
TRBV6-5,NA,NA,TRBJ1-1,TGTGCCAGCAGTCCTAACAGGTTTTACACTGAAGCTTTCTTT,CASSPNRFYTEAFF
TRBV13,NA,TRBD1,TRBJ1-2,TGTGCCAGCAGCTTATTCAGGGGGGACGCTAACTATGGCTACACCTTC,CASSLFRGDANYGYTF
TRBV4-1,NA,NA,TRBJ2-6,TGCGCCAGCAGCCAAGTCGGCTCTGGGGCCAACGTCCTGACTTTC,CASSQVGSGANVLTF
TRBV29-1,NA,TRBD1,TRBJ1-4,TGCAGCGCAGGGACAGGGGAGAATGAAAAACTGTTTTTT,CSAGTGENEKLFF
TRBV27,NA,TRBD2,TRBJ2-2,TGTGCCAGCAGGAGGAGGGCGGGAGTCTTAACCGGGGAGCTGTTTTTT,CASRRRAGVLTGELFF
TRBV7-9,NA,TRBD2,TRBJ2-3,TGTGCCAGCAGCTTAAGACTAGCTTTTAGCACAGATACGCAGTATTTT,CASSLRLAFSTDTQYF
TRBV24-1,NA,NA,TRBJ2-1,TGTGCCACCAGTGATTCCCCGGACAACAAGGGCAATGAGCAGTTCTTC,CATSDSPDNKGNEQFF
TRBV9,once,TRBD1,TRBJ1-6,TGTGCCAGCAGCCTTAGAGAACAGGGGGCTAGATCACCCCTCCACTTT,CASSLREQGARSPLHF
TRBV7-2,once,NA,TRBJ1-2,TGTGCCAGCAGCTTTTACGGGGGTAACAACTATGGCTACACCTTC,CASSFYGGNNYGYTF
TRBV2,NA,TRBD1,TRBJ1-5,TGTGCCAGCAGTATGGGACAGAATAGCAATCAGCCCCAGCATTTT,CASSMGQNSNQPQHF
TRBV4-3,NA,TRBD2,TRBJ2-1,TGCGCCAGCAGCCAAGATCAGCGGGGGGGCCTAGGTGAGCAGTTCTTC,CASSQDQRGGLGEQFF
TRBV7-3,NA,TRBD2,TRBJ2-1,TGTGCCAGCAGCTTAAACCCTTCTTGGAATGGGAGGGCCCTGAAGGATGAGCAGTTCTTC,CASSLNPSWNGRALKDEQFF
TRBV5-4,few,TRBD1,TRBJ2-5,TGTGCCAGCAGCTCTCCATCACAGGGGTGGCAAGAGACCCAGTACTTC,CASSSPSQGWQETQYF
TRBV19,NA,TRBD1,TRBJ1-1,TGTGCCAGTAGTCCCCCCCTGACAGGGTCGAAGGCTGAAGCTTTCTTT,CASSPPLTGSKAEAFF
TRBV11-2,NA,TRBD1,TRBJ1-2,TGTGCCAGCAGCCAGCCCGCGGGACAGGGGAACTATGGCTACACCTTC,CASSQPAGQGNYGYTF
TRBV9,NA,NA,TRBJ2-2,TGTGCCAGCAGCGCCAGAAGCGGCACCGGGGAGCTGTTTTTT,CASSARSGTGELFF
TRBV11-2,once,NA,TRBJ2-5,TGTGCCAGCAGCTTATCCAGCCAAGAGACCCAGTACTTC,CASSLSSQETQYF
TRBV4-2,once,TRBD2,TRBJ2-2,TGTGCCAGCAGCCCGACTAGCGGGAGCCCTAATAGCACCGGGGAGCTGTTTTTT,CASSPTSGSPNSTGELFF
TRBV2,NA,NA,TRBJ1-1,TGTGCCAGCAGTCCGCGCACTGAAGCTTTCTTT,CASSPRTEAFF
TRBV15,NA,TRBD1,TRBJ1-2,TGTGCCACCAGCCTTTTAACAGGGGCGGAAGGCTACACCTTC,CATSLLTGAEGYTF
TRBV30,NA,TRBD1,TRBJ2-1,TGTGCCTGGAGTGTAACAGGGGGGAGAAATGAGCAGTTCTTC,CAWSVTGGRNEQFF
TRBV27,once,TRBD2,TRBJ2-2,TGTGCCAGCAGCCCCCACCGCCGGGGGGGGAACACCGGGGAGCTGTTTTTT,CASSPHRRGGNTGELFF
TRBV20-1,NA,TRBD2,TRBJ2-1,TGCAGTGCTAGTAGACTAGCGGGACCCCAACGGAATGAGCAGTTCTTC,CSASRLAGPQRNEQFF
TRBV7-9,NA,NA,TRBJ1-3,TGTGCCAGCAGCCTCGGAAACACCATATATTTT,CASSLGNTIYF
TRBV2,NA,NA,TRBJ1-1,TGTGCCAGCAGTTCTCTCCTGGGAGAAACTGAAGCTTTCTTT,CASSSLLGETEAFF
TRBV10-3,NA,TRBD2,TRBJ2-1,TGTGCCATCAGTGATTCTAGCGGGGATTTTGAGCAGTTCTTC,CAISDSSGDFEQFF
TRBV5-1,NA,NA,TRBJ1-2,TGTGCCAGCAGCAAGGACATTTCGGGCTACACCTTC,CASSKDISGYTF
TRBV4-3,NA,TRBD1,TRBJ2-1,TGCGCCAGCAGCCAAGATACAGGGGGTACCTACAATGAGCAGTTCTTC,CASSQDTGGTYNEQFF
TRBV19,NA,NA,TRBJ2-3,TGTGCCAGTAGTTTCAGGCGAAGCACAGATACGCAGTATTTT,CASSFRRSTDTQYF
TRBV10-3,NA,TRBD1,TRBJ1-1,TGTGCCATCAGTGGGGGACAGCACACTGAAGCTTTCTTT,CAISGGQHTEAFF
TRBV4-3,once,NA,TRBJ1-1,TGCGCCAGCAGCCAGGAAGGGACAAGGGGGGGACCCACTGAAGCTTTCTTT,CASSQEGTRGGPTEAFF